This T cell receptor (beta chain) comes out of a study of cytotoxic CD8 clonotypes in ibrutinib-treated CLL. As for the study in general: The study recorded mean values of about 260,000 productive templates and approximately 94,000 productive rearrangements per sample.

Study-wide results and limits: The public clonotypes identified were infrequent and showed contraction or stability on treatment.

In regard to this clone: Its cognate antigen is unknown.

Clones were sequenced by immunoSEQ multiplex PCR, and TCRdb holds only the in-frame ones, with some missing. Of some 150,000 clones detected, 75% to 85% appear once; the ten largest clones hold around 13%. The CDR3 is 14 amino acids. Germline CDR1 reads MDHEN; CDR2 reads SYDVKM. Trimming removed 7 bases at V and 3 bases at J, with 16 bases between. This TCR came from a human donor with chronic lymphocytic leukemia. The material sequenced was PBMCs, taken after 12 months of ibrutinib treatment. The chain joins TRBV28 to TRBJ2-7, with D perhaps TRBD1 (5 bases). The CDR3 DNA reads TGTGCCAGCAACAGTTTACGACAGTTCTACGAGCAGTACTTC. This gives the protein CASNSLRQFYEQYF. The whole variable domain, remainder taken from reference TRBV28 and TRBJ2-7, is DVKVTQSSRYLVKRTGEKVFLECVQDMDHENMFWYRQDPGLGLRLIYFSYDVKMKEKGDIPEGYSVSREKKERFSLILESASTNQTSMYLCASNSLRQFYEQYFGPGTRLTVT.